This paragraph covers one T cell receptor (beta chain) sequence. Its antigen is as yet unknown. This CDR3 comprises 13 residues. The germline V gene has CDR1 LNHDA and CDR2 SQIVND (reference sequence). The V end was cut by 7 bases, the J end by 6 bases, with 13 bases between. This entry comes from a study of OX40 agonist ivuxolimab in advanced cancers. TCRdb's copy holds only in-frame clones and misses some; the assay was immunoSEQ multiplex PCR. Of under 14,000 clones listed, more than 60% are singletons. General observations from the study: The work left the antigen specificity of expanded peripheral T cells undetermined. In CD8+ T cells, expanded clones were on average more numerous than in CD4+. In the 0.1-3.0 mg/kg groups, partial responders showed among the lowest expansion.

Source: CD4+ or CD8+ T cells sorted from blood, taken in a trial of the OX40 agonist ivuxolimab. This sequence joins TRBV19 and TRBJ2-1; the D is unclear. The sequence derives from an adult with an advanced solid tumor such as melanoma, head and neck, liver or kidney cancer. The CDR3 DNA reads TGTGCCAGTACCCGAGAAGGGTTCAATGAGCAGTTCTTC. It yields the protein CASTREGFNEQFF.